This T cell receptor beta chain is drawn from a study of monozygotic twins with inflammatory bowel disease. Study-wide points: There were differing immunosuppressive treatments, which may have added variability to patient repertoires. Individual T cell subtypes were not distinguishable.

As concerns this clonotype: Its antigen remains unknown.

TCRalpha and TCRbeta cDNA went through two nested PCRs of approximately 17 and 9 cycles. After re-calling the 5' RACE reads, TCRdb lists one entry per CDR3 protein, DNA absent. This sample contains 140,000 to 150,000 distinct CDR3 sequences. CDR3 size: 13 residues. The authors drew roughly 2.5 ml of blood from each donor. The gene calls are TRBV12-3 or TRBV12-4 and TRBJ2-5; the TCRdb call, TRBD1, lacks DNA for checking. This TCR was recovered from a human donor with ulcerative colitis or Crohn's disease, or a healthy co-twin of an affected twin (not recorded which). The sequenced material came from blood. CDR3 residues: CASRRQSQETQYF.